This T cell receptor beta chain was identified in a study of T cell responses to AZD1222 COVID-19 vaccine. Study overall: Pooled samples include second doses given at about 4 or 12 weeks.

TCRdb's copy holds only in-frame clones and misses some; the assay was immunoSEQ multiplex PCR. The table records over 60,000 clones, over 75% of them present only once. With regard to this clone: Its antigen remains unknown.

Points from the study as a whole: Donors were largely white British and mainly female; clonal diversity was possibly underestimated. Mapped onto spike, vaccine-associated CD4 TCRs spanned it and were dominant at 160-218 and 743-854. The study sampled repertoires only after the peak T cell response.

The material sequenced was peripheral blood, taken on day 0 of AZD1222 vaccination. This clonotype was sampled from an adult in good health.

The CDR3 region has the DNA TGTGCCAGCAGACCACAGGTGAACACTGAAGCTTTCTTT. Its protein is CASRPQVNTEAFF. V and J are TRBV12-3 or TRBV12-4 and TRBJ1-1; TRBD1 might be the D (5 bases). The CDR3 is 13 amino acids. V was clipped by 6 bases and J by 0 bases, with 8 bases between them.